Listed below are T cell receptor beta chains from one sample, sequenced in a study of T cells in Graves' hyperthyroidism and ophthalmopathy. TCRdb reprocessed the multiplex PCR reads via MiXCR and lists one record per CDR3 protein. This sample yields hundreds of thousands of distinct CDR3 sequences, of which 15% to 17% are seen a single time; just under 8% belongs to the top ten. Sequenced input: blood. These receptors were collected from a woman in her late teens or twenties with Graves' hyperthyroidism. The CDR3 runs from the conserved cysteine through the conserved F or W. A D gene is named only where the DNA matches it firmly. The listing skips clone size in some rows; elsewhere it reads once, few, many or a size class.

>TRBV20-1|TRBJ2-1|TRBD1|many
TGCAGTGCTTATGACAGGGTGGGGGCTAGTTCCTACAATGAGCAGTTCTTC
CSAYDRVGASSYNEQFF
>TRBV28|TRBJ2-5|TRBD2|few
TGTGCCAGCATTCCAGCGGGGGCGCGGGAGACCCAGTACTTC
CASIPAGARETQYF
>TRBV19|TRBJ1-2|.|.
TGTGCCAGTAGTACATGGTTGTCCGGGGGCTACACCTTC
CASSTWLSGGYTF
>TRBV6-2/TRBV6-3|TRBJ1-2|.|many
TGTGCCAGCAGTTACTCGACCCAGCTCGTTCGCTACACCTTC
CASSYSTQLVRYTF
>TRBV30|TRBJ2-2|TRBD1|once
TGTGCCTGGAGGGAACATCGGACAGGGGGGGACACCGGGGAGCTGTTTTTT
CAWREHRTGGDTGELFF
>TRBV30|TRBJ2-1|.|many
TGTGCCTGGAATAGGGGCAGCTCCTACAATGAGCAGTTCTTC
CAWNRGSSYNEQFF
>TRBV6-1|TRBJ2-1|TRBD1|few
TGTGCCAGCAGTCCTCGAGCCGGGACAGGGGCGAATGAGCAGTTCTTC
CASSPRAGTGANEQFF
>TRBV9|TRBJ1-5|.|many
TGTGCCAGCAGCGTAGGGTCTATCAATCAGCCCCAGCATTTT
CASSVGSINQPQHF
>TRBV20-1|TRBJ2-7|TRBD2|many
TGCAGTGCTAGTAGGCTAGCGGGGGGGCAGGAGCAGTACTTC
CSASRLAGGQEQYF
>TRBV18|TRBJ2-5|TRBD2|many
TGTGCCAGCTCACCACCGACACCGGGACTAATCCTGCGGACCCAGTACTTC
CASSPPTPGLILRTQYF
>TRBV2|TRBJ1-2|.|.
TGTGCCAGCAGTGGTGGACAGCAACAAGCTAACTATGGCTACACCTTC
CASSGGQQQANYGYTF
>TRBV29-1|TRBJ1-2|.|many
TGCAGCGTTGCCGCTAACTATGGCTACACCTTC
CSVAANYGYTF
>TRBV19|TRBJ2-7|.|few
TGTGCCAGTAGGGTCACTCAGGGAATTCCGGGAGATGCGAACGAGCAGTACTTC
CASRVTQGIPGDANEQYF
>TRBV6-1|TRBJ1-2|TRBD1|many
TGTGCCAGCAGTACGGACAGGGGGGCCTATGGCTACACCTTC
CASSTDRGAYGYTF
>TRBV19|TRBJ1-5|TRBD1|many
TGTGCCAGTAGTACCGGACAGGCTAGCAATCAGCCCCAGCATTTT
CASSTGQASNQPQHF
>TRBV7-9|TRBJ2-7|.|many
TGTGCCAGCAGCTTTCAGCAAGGACAGCAGTACTTC
CASSFQQGQQYF
>TRBV3-1|TRBJ2-2|.|many
TGTGCCAGCAGCCATACCACCCCGGGGACCGGGGAGCTGTTTTTT
CASSHTTPGTGELFF
>TRBV15|TRBJ1-1|.|.
TGTGCCACCAGCAGAGATAGGGTGGGCACTGAAGCTTTCTTT
CATSRDRVGTEAFF
>TRBV11-2|TRBJ1-2|.|many
TGTGCCAGCAGCGCTGGGGACTATGGCTACACCTTC
CASSAGDYGYTF
>TRBV4-1|TRBJ2-5|TRBD2|.
TGCGCCAGCAGCCAAGAAGGCTCTAGCGGGCAAGAGACCCAGTACTTC
CASSQEGSSGQETQYF
>TRBV2|TRBJ1-2|.|many
TGTGCCAGCAGTGAATATGCGATCGGCAACTATGGCTACACCTTC
CASSEYAIGNYGYTF
>TRBV12-3/TRBV12-4|TRBJ1-5|.|many
TGTGCCAGCAGGACGGACAGCTTCAATCAGCCCCAGCATTTT
CASRTDSFNQPQHF
>TRBV7-9|TRBJ1-1|.|.
TGTGCCAGCAGCTCCGAAAAAGACGGGAACACTGAAGCTTTCTTT
CASSSEKDGNTEAFF
>TRBV9|TRBJ2-2|.|few
TGTGCCAGCAGCGCAAGAAGGGGGGGACCGAACACCGGGGAGCTGTTTTTT
CASSARRGGPNTGELFF
>TRBV29-1|TRBJ1-2|.|few
TGCAGCGTTGTGGGACGGCTTACTAACTATGGCTACACCTTC
CSVVGRLTNYGYTF
>TRBV20-1|TRBJ2-1|.|many
TGCAGTGCAGGATTGGGCTCCTACAATGAGCAGTTCTTC
CSAGLGSYNEQFF
>TRBV6-5|TRBJ1-2|.|many
TGTGCCAGCAGTTACTCGGGGTCCGACTACACCTTC
CASSYSGSDYTF
>TRBV4-1|TRBJ2-3|TRBD2|.
TGCGCCAGCAGCCAAGAAGGGTGGGGCGGGGGGGCAGGTCCCGGCACAGATACGCAGTATTTT
CASSQEGWGGGAGPGTDTQYF
>TRBV25-1|TRBJ2-7|TRBD1|few
TGTGCCAGCGGCTCCAGGGGGCGCACCGAGCAGTACTTC
CASGSRGRTEQYF
>TRBV4-1|TRBJ2-7|.|many
TGCGCCAGCAGCCAAGAATCGAGCGAGCCCTACGAGCAGTACTTC
CASSQESSEPYEQYF
>TRBV6-1|TRBJ1-2|.|many
TGTGCCAGCACCCCGGGAAAGGGAGGCTACACCTTC
CASTPGKGGYTF
>TRBV10-3|TRBJ2-3|.|.
TGTGCCATCTCCCTTGGCAGCACAGATACGCAGTATTTT
CAISLGSTDTQYF
>TRBV27|TRBJ1-1|TRBD1|many
TGTGCCAGCAGTCTCCGACAGGGGCCTGAAGCTTTCTTT
CASSLRQGPEAFF
>TRBV24-1|TRBJ2-3|TRBD2|many
TGTGCCACCAGTGACCCCGGGACTAGCGACGGAGATACGCAGTATTTT
CATSDPGTSDGDTQYF
>TRBV5-1|TRBJ2-1|TRBD2|many
TGCGCCAGCAGCTTGCGACTAGCGGGTGCCATTAATGAGCAGTTCTTC
CASSLRLAGAINEQFF
>TRBV6-1|TRBJ2-7|TRBD2|many
TGTGCCAGCAGTTACATCTCGGGAGGCGGGGAAGTGCAGTACTTC
CASSYISGGGEVQYF